This T cell receptor (beta chain) is from a study of identical twins. General study results and limits: For out-of-frame beta sequences, excess twin sharing was weaker.

The CDR3 loop spans 15 amino acids. Germline loops: CDR1 MNHEY, CDR2 SVGAGI. Trimming removed 3 bases at V and 7 bases at J, with 19 bases between. This clonotype was seen a handful of times. The antigen is not known. One entry per CDR3 protein results from TCRdb running MiXCR on the 5' RACE reads. The table has roughly 690,000 distinct CDR3 sequences, around 20% seen once. The same sample was also used in a study of T cells expressing NK-cell markers.

The sequence derives from a woman under 30 in good health. The chain joins TRBV6-5 to TRBJ2-7; maybe TRBD2 (6 bases). The sequencing sample was made of PBMCs. The CDR3 sequence is CASSYWSRGGPEQYF. CDR3 in DNA: TGTGCCAGCAGTTATTGGTCGAGGGGAGGTCCGGAGCAGTACTTC.